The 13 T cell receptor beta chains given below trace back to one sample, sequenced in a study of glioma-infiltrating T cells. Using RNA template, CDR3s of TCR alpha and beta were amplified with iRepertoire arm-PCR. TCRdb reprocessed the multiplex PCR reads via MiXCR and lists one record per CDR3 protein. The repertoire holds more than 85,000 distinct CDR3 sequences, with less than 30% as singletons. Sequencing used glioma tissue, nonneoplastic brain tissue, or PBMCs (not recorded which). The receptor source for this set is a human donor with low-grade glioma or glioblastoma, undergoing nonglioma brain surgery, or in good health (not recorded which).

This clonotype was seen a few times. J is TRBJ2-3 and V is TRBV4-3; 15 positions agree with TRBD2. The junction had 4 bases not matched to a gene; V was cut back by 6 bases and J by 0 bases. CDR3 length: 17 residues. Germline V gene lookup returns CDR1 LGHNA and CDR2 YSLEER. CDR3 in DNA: TGCGCCAGCAGACGGACTAGCGGGGGGGCTAGCACAGATACGCAGTATTTT. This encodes CASRRTSGGASTDTQYF.

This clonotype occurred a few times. The CDR3 bases are TGTGCCAGCAGCGTAGCCCCCCACATATTCACAGATACGCAGTATTTT. This gives the protein CASSVAPHIFTDTQYF. The rearrangement links TRBV9 to TRBJ2-3; D unclear. The CDR3 sequence is 16 residues long. V was pared by 0 bases and J by 2 bases, with 13 bases between. From germline, CDR1 is SGDLS and CDR2 YYNGEE.

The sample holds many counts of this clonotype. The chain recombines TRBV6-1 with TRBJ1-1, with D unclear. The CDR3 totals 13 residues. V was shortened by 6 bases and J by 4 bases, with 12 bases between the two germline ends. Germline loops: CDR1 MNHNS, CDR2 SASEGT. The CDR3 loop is CASSQGTGTEAFF. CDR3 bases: TGTGCCAGCAGCCAAGGCACGGGCACTGAAGCTTTCTTT.

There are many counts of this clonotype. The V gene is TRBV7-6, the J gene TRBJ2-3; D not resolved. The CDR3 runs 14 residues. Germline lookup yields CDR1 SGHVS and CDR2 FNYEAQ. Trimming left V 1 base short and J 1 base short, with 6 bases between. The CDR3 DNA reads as TGTGCCAGCAGCTTAGTGGTCGGCACAGATACGCAGTATTTT. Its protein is CASSLVVGTDTQYF.

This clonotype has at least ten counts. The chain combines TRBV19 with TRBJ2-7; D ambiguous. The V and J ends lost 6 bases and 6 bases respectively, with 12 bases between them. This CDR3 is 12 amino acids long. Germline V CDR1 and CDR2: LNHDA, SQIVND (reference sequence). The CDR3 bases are TGTGCCAGTAGCCCGCGGAGTGGCGAGCAGTACTTC. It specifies CASSPRSGEQYF.

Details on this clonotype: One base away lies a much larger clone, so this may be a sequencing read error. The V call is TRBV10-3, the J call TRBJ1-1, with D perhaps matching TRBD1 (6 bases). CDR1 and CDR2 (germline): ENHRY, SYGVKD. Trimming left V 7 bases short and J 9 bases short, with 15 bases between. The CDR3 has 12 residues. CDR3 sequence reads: CAINQGIHKAFF. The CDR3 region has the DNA TGTGCCATCAACCAGGGGATACATAAAGCTTTCTTT.

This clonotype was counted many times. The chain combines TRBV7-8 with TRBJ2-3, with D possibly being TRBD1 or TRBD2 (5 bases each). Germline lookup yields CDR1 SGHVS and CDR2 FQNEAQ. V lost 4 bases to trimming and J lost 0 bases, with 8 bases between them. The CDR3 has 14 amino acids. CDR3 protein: CASSSRDSTDTQYF. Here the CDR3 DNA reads TGTGCCAGCAGCTCCCGGGACAGCACAGATACGCAGTATTTT.

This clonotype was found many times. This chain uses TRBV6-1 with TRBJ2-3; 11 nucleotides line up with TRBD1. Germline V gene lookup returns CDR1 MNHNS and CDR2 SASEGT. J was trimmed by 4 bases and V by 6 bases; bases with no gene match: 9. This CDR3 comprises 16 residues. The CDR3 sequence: CASRRQGQGDADTQYF. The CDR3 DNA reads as TGTGCCAGCAGAAGACAGGGACAGGGGGATGCAGATACGCAGTATTTT.

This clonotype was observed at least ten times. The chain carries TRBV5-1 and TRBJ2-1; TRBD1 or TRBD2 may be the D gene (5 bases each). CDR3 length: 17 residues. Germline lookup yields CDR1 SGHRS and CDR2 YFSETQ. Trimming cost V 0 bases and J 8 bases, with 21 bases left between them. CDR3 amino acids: CASSLARDERGKHEQFF. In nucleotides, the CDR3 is TGCGCCAGCAGCTTGGCCCGCGACGAGAGGGGTAAGCATGAGCAGTTCTTC.

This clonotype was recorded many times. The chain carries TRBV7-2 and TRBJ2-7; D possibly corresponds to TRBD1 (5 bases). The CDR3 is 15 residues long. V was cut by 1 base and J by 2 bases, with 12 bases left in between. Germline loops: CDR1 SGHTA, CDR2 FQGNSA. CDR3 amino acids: CASSLGSGPPYEQYF. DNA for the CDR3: TGTGCCAGCAGCTTAGGCTCAGGGCCGCCCTACGAGCAGTACTTC.

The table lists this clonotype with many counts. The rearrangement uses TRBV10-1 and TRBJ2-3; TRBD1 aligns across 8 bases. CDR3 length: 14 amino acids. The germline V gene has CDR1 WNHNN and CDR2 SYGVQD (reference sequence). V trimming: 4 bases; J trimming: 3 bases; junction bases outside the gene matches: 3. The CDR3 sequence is CASSAGGRTDTQYF. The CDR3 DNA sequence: TGCGCCAGCAGTGCAGGGGGCCGGACAGATACGCAGTATTTT.

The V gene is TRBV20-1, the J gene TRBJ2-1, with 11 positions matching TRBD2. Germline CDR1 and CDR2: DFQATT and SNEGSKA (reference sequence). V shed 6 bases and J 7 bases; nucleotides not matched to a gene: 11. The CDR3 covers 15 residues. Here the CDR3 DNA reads TGCAGTGCGCAGGGGACTAGCGGCCAACTTAATGAGCAGTTCTTC. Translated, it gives CSAQGTSGQLNEQFF.

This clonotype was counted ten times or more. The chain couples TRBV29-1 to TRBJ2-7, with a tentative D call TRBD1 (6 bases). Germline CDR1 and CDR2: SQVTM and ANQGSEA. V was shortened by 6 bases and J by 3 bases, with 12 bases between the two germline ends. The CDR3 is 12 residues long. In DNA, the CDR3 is TGCAGCGTAGTACAGGGTTACTACGAGCAGTACTTC. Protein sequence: CSVVQGYYEQYF.